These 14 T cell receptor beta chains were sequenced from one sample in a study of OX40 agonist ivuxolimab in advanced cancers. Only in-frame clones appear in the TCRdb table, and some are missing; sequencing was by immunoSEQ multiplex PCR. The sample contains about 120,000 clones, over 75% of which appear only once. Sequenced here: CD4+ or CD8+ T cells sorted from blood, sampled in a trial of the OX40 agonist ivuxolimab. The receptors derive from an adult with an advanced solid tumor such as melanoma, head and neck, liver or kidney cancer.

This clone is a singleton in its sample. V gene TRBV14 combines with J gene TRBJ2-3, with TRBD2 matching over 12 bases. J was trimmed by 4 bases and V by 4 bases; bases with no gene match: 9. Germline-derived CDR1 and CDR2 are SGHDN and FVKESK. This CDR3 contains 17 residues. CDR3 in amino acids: CASSPLTSGGSADTQYF. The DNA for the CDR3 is TGTGCCAGCAGCCCGTTGACTAGCGGGGGATCGGCAGATACGCAGTATTTT.

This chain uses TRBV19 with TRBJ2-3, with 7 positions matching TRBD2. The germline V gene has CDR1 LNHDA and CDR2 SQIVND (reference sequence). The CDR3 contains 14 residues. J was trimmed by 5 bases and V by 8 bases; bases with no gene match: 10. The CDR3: CASRFRGEGDTQYF. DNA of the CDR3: TGTGCCAGTCGATTCCGGGGGGAAGGAGATACGCAGTATTTT.

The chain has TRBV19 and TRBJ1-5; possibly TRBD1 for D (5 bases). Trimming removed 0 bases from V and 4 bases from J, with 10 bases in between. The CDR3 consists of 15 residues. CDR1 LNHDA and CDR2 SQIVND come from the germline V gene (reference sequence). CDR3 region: CASSIDRVVNQPQHF. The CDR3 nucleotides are TGTGCCAGTAGTATAGACAGGGTAGTAAATCAGCCCCAGCATTTT.

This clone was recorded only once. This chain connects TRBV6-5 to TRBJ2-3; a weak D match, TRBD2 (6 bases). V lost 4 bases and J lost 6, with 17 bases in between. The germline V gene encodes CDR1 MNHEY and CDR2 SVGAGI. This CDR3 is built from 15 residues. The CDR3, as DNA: TGTGCCAGCAGTTTCGGGACTCAAAAGGTGGATACGCAGTATTTT. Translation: CASSFGTQKVDTQYF.

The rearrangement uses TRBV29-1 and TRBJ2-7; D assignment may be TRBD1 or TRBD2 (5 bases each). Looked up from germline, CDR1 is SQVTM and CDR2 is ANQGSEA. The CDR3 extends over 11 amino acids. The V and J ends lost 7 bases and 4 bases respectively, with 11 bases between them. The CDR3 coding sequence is TGCAGCGCCCGTGAGGGGTACGAGCAGTACTTC. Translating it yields CSAREGYEQYF.

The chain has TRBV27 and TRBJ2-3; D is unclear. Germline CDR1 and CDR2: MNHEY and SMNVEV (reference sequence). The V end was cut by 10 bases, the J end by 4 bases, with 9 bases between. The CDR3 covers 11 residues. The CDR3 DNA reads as TGTGCCAACTCGAACCCAGATACGCAGTATTTT. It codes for CANSNPDTQYF.

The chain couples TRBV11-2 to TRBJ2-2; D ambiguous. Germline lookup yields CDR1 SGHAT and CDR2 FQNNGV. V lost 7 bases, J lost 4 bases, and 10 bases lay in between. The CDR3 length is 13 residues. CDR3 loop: CASKRESTGELFF. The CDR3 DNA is TGTGCCAGCAAACGAGAGAGCACCGGGGAGCTGTTTTTT.

CDR3 nucleotide sequence: TGTGCCAGCAGTGGGGACCTTAACACTGAAGCTTTCTTT. It codes for CASSGDLNTEAFF. The chain combines TRBV6-1 with TRBJ1-1, with a tentative D call TRBD1 (5 bases). This CDR3 comprises 13 residues. V shed 4 bases and J shed 2 bases, with 8 bases lying between them. Germline assignment: CDR1 MNHNS and CDR2 SASEGT.

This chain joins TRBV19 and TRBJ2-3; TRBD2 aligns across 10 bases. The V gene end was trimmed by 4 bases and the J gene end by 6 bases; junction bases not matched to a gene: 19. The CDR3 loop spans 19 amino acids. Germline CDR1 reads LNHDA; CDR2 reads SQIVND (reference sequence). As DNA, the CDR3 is TGTGCCAGTAGTACGACCCTTTCATCACTAGCGGGGTTTAAGGATACGCAGTATTTT. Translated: CASSTTLSSLAGFKDTQYF.

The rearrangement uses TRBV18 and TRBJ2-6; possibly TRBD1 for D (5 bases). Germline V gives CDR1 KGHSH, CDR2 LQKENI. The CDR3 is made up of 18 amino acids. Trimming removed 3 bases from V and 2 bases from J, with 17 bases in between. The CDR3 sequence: CASSPPNRYPTGANVLTF. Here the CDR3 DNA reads TGTGCCAGCTCACCTCCGAACAGGTATCCCACTGGGGCCAACGTCCTGACTTTC.

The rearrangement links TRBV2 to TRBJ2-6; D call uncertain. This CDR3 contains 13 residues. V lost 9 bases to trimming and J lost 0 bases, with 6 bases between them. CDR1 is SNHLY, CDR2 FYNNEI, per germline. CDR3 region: CARRISGANVLTF. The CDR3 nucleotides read TGTGCCAGACGGATCTCTGGGGCCAACGTCCTGACTTTC.

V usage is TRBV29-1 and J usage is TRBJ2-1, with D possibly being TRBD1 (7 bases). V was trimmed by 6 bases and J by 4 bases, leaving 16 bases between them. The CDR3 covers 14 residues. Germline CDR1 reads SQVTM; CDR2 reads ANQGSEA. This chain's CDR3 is CSVIPRGDYNEQFF. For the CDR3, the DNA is TGCAGCGTGATCCCCAGGGGGGATTACAATGAGCAGTTCTTC.

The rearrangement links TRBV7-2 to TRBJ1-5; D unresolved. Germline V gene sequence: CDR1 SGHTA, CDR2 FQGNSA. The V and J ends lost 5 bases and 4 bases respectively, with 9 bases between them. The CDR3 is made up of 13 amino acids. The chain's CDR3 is CASSPRLNQPQHF. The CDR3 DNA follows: TGTGCCAGCAGCCCGCGGTTGAATCAGCCCCAGCATTTT.

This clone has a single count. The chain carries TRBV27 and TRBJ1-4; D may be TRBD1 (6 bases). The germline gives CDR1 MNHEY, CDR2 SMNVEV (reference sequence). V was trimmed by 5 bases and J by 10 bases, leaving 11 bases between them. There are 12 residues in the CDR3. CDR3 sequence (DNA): TGTGCCAGCAGTGGACAGTCAGGAAAACTGTTTTTT. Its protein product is CASSGQSGKLFF.